This T cell receptor beta chain was captured in a study of blood T cell repertoires in COVID-19. Some clones are missing from TCRdb's copy, which holds only in-frame ones; the method was immunoSEQ multiplex PCR. The table has hundreds of thousands of clones, roughly nine tenths seen once. V trimming: 5 bases; J trimming: 4 bases; junction bases outside the gene matches: 5. This CDR3 has 15 amino acids. CDR1 is SGHTA, CDR2 FQGNSA, per germline. Which cohort a participant joined came from the clinical history participants gave. Symptom resolution, clearance, or two negative PCRs marked donors in Cohort 3 as recovered.

The sequencing sample was made of PBMCs or T cells enriched from blood (not recorded which). This chain joins TRBV7-2 and TRBJ2-1; 10 bases fit TRBD2. This TCR was sampled from a man aged 30-40 years who had recovered from COVID-19. The CDR3 DNA follows: TGTGCCAGCAGCGTCCTAGCGGGGGATTACAATGAGCAGTTCTTC. It translates to CASSVLAGDYNEQFF.